This T cell receptor beta chain was identified during a study of neurological immune-mediated disorders. General study findings and limits: The multiple sclerosis repertoire cluster showed no association with any clinical or MRI feature. The authors stated that larger cohorts are needed. Among 34 multiple sclerosis patients, 18 had repertoires that phylogenetic grouping placed in one related-CDR3 cluster, a possible signature. The most TCR clonal expansion was seen in HTLV-1-associated myelopathy, and the least was seen in multiple sclerosis, which fell below healthy controls.

This clonotype was seen repeatedly, ten times or more. Its specificity is not known. The V end lost 2 bases, the J end lost 0 bases, and 8 bases lay between the germline ends. CDR1 is SGHTA and CDR2 is FQGNSA in the germline V gene. The CDR3 totals 15 residues. As for the cDNA, it was generated by 5'RACE with 10-nucleotide random UMIs. TCRdb re-called the 5' RACE reads with MiXCR, one entry per CDR3 protein. The profile covers tens of thousands of distinct CDR3 sequences, with around 3.5% appearing a single time and 2.9% taken by the ten largest. Source material: PBMCs. The sequence derives from a woman between 45 and 60 years old with multiple sclerosis. The chain has TRBV7-2 and TRBJ1-5; D gene uncertain. This CDR3 reads CASSLRLHSNQPQHF. The CDR3 coding sequence is TGTGCCAGCAGCTTAAGACTACATAGCAATCAGCCCCAGCATTTT.